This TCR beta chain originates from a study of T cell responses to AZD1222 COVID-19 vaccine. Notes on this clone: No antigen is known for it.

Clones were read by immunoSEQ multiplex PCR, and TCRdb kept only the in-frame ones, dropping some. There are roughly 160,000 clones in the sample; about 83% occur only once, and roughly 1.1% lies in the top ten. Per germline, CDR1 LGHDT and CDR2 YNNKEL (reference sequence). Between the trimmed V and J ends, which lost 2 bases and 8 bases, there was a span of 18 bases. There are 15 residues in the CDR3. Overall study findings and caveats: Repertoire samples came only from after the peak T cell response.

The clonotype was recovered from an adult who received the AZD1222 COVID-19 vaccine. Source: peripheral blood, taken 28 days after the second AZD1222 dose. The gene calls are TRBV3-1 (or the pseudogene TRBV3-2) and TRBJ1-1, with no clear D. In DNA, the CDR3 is TGTGCCAGCAGCCAACACCCACGATCGGCGGGGGAAGCTTTCTTT. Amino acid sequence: CASSQHPRSAGEAFF.